This note documents a single T cell receptor (beta chain) sequence. Antigen specificity is unknown. This sample is part of a study of PD-1 blockade in classical Hodgkin lymphoma. Study-wide findings and caveats: Complete responders showed a baseline diversity that resembled the diversity of newly diagnosed patients.

Every patient experienced relapse after autologous stem cell transplantation, and brentuximab vedotin exposure varied. The data were produced by immunoSEQ multiplex PCR, yet TCRdb's version contains in-frame clones alone and is incomplete. The top ten clones hold approximately 15% of a sample with 75,000 to 100,000 clones, more than 80% of them seen once. Germline lookup yields CDR1 LNHDA and CDR2 SQIVND (reference sequence). Trimming pared 1 base from V and 3 bases from J, leaving 6 bases between. The CDR3 covers 13 residues. The sequence came from a human donor with classical Hodgkin lymphoma. The J gene is TRBJ1-1, the V gene TRBV19; no firm D call. This specimen was peripheral blood mononuclear cells (PBMCs), taken before the second cycle of nivolumab. The CDR3 coding sequence is TGTGCCAGTAGTATAGTTGAGGACACTGAAGCTTTCTTT. Residues: CASSIVEDTEAFF.